The sequence of this TCR beta chain was determined in a study of post-analysis software for immune sequencing data (dated by TCRdb to about 2015). Background for the entire study: Relapsing-remitting, secondary progressive and progressive-relapsing multiple sclerosis were recorded as disease courses, and subtype annotation was lacking for some patients. The patient repertoires were compared against 11 previously published healthy control repertoires obtained from donors aged about 6 to 27 years. A subset of samples was prepared in parallel using single-end sample barcoding, then pooled and co-amplified after Illumina adapter ligation.

Study-level results and caveats: The multiple sclerosis patient group was slightly younger than the control group. Significantly higher frequencies in patients than in controls were found for about 5 TRBV segments, including TRBV5-6, TRBV5-1 and TRBV20-1. Normalized Chao1 diversity was significantly lower in multiple sclerosis patients than controls, suggesting substantial peripheral T-cell clonal expansion. When samples were clustered directly using the F measure, samples prepared in the same batch co-clustered strongly, which prompted a batch-effect correction.

To prepare the library, PCR was applied. Instrument used: Illumina HiSeq 2500. To reduce PCR and sequencing biases, unique molecular identifiers were built into the TCR beta cDNA libraries. Roughly 0.5 million cDNA molecules were obtained per 1 to 10 million input T cells, so each molecule approximated one T cell. The patient libraries were prepared and sequenced using the same protocol as the earlier healthy control dataset. Samples belonging to the same batch were prepared together, multiplexed and sequenced on a shared HiSeq lane. In the authors' own workflow: MIGEC handled the raw barcoded reads, throwing out single-read molecular identifier groups before consensus assembly and CDR3 extraction. Clonotype tables were post-analysed with VDJtools, and diversity was normalized by down-sampling all datasets to the smallest sample size. Repertoire overlap clustering matched CDR3 amino acid but not nucleotide sequences to correct batch-related cross-sample contamination. In-frame beta chains were kept once TCRdb had trimmed the public reads at Q25 with fastp and called clones with MiXCR. Entries are consolidated by CDR3 protein sequence, retaining the most common genes and DNA. These V and J calls originate from TCRdb's pipeline instead of the authors' own analysis. This sample holds about 400,000 distinct CDR3 sequences; less than 35% were observed only once. The ten largest make up around 15% of the sample.

V is cut back by 6 bases and J by 8 bases, with 9 bases in the junction unmatched. Including cysteine and phenylalanine, the CDR3 has 13 amino acids. Just the 39-base CDR3 DNA is kept, in frame starting at base 1. CDR1 and CDR2 were assigned from the germline V gene as SQVTM and ANQGSEA. To demonstrate the VDJtools post-analysis software, the study profiled TCR beta repertoires from the peripheral blood of approximately twelve young patients with multiple sclerosis. Multiple sclerosis patients were children and adolescents aged about 6 to 15 years. A remark on this clonotype: Its antigen specificity is not known. No much larger clone is present one base from it, and per-base qualities are unavailable.

The V and J genes are TRBV29-1 and TRBJ2-1, with TRBD2 matching 8 junction bases. The TCR comes from a girl aged 5-17 years with multiple sclerosis. Sequenced: blood. The CDR3 reads as follows: CSVRTSLFHEQFF. The sequenced DNA is TGCAGCGTACGGACTAGCTTGTTCCATGAGCAGTTCTTC.